The rows below give T cell receptor beta chains drawn from one sample of a study of blood T cells in healthy people across ages. TCRdb re-called the 5' RACE reads with MiXCR, one entry per CDR3 protein. Found here are about 1.5 million distinct CDR3 sequences, around 39% of them singletons; the top ten hold roughly 7.7%. The sample comprised blood. These receptors were obtained from a woman aged 18-29 years in good health. CDR3s include the opening cysteine and the closing phenylalanine or tryptophan. A D gene is named only where the DNA matches it firmly. Clone size is stated in some rows and not others, as once, few, many or a class when expanded.

v_call: TRBV29-1
d_call: -
j_call: TRBJ1-1
clone_size: -
cdr3_nt: TGCAGCGTTGATGAGGCTACGAACACTGAAGCTTTCTTT
cdr3_aa: CSVDEATNTEAFF

v_call: TRBV4-1
d_call: -
j_call: TRBJ1-1
clone_size: once
cdr3_nt: TGCGCCAGCAGCCAGGGCAGCCACACTGAAGCTTTCTTT
cdr3_aa: CASSQGSHTEAFF

v_call: TRBV3-1
d_call: -
j_call: TRBJ1-2
clone_size: few
cdr3_nt: TGTGCCAGCGGGAGCAACAGGGGCTACACCTTC
cdr3_aa: CASGSNRGYTF

v_call: TRBV11-1
d_call: TRBD2
j_call: TRBJ2-7
clone_size: -
cdr3_nt: TGTGCCAGCAGCTTAACTGCGGGAGTATACCATTCCTACAATGAGCAGTACTTC
cdr3_aa: CASSLTAGVYHSYNEQYF

v_call: TRBV29-1
d_call: -
j_call: TRBJ2-7
clone_size: -
cdr3_nt: TGCAGCGTTTCAACAGGAGCCTACGAGCAGTACTTC
cdr3_aa: CSVSTGAYEQYF

v_call: TRBV19
d_call: -
j_call: TRBJ2-1
clone_size: few
cdr3_nt: TGTGCCAGTAGTATCAGGCCCCTTGACAATGAGCAGTTCTTC
cdr3_aa: CASSIRPLDNEQFF

v_call: TRBV11-2
d_call: -
j_call: TRBJ2-3
clone_size: -
cdr3_nt: TGTGCTAGTTGTGGGGCGGGCCTCACAGATACGCAGTATTTT
cdr3_aa: CASCGAGLTDTQYF

v_call: TRBV11-1
d_call: TRBD1
j_call: TRBJ2-5
clone_size: few
cdr3_nt: TGTGCCAGCGTACAGGGGGCCGGAGAGACCCAGTACTTC
cdr3_aa: CASVQGAGETQYF

v_call: TRBV12-5
d_call: -
j_call: TRBJ1-1
clone_size: -
cdr3_nt: TGTGCTAGTGGTTTGGCCGTTACAGGGAACACTGAAGCTTTCTTT
cdr3_aa: CASGLAVTGNTEAFF

v_call: TRBV5-1
d_call: TRBD2
j_call: TRBJ2-5
clone_size: few
cdr3_nt: TGCGCCAGCAGCGAGTCTCTAGCGGGAGCGTTACAAGAGACCCAGTACTTC
cdr3_aa: CASSESLAGALQETQYF

v_call: TRBV11-2
d_call: TRBD2
j_call: TRBJ2-5
clone_size: -
cdr3_nt: TGTGCCAGCAGCTTCGGGACTAGCGGTTACCAAGAGACCCAGTACTTC
cdr3_aa: CASSFGTSGYQETQYF

v_call: TRBV4-1
d_call: TRBD1
j_call: TRBJ1-2
clone_size: -
cdr3_nt: TGCGCCAGCAGCCCCCCTCCGACAGGGGGCTTAAATGGCTACACCTTC
cdr3_aa: CASSPPPTGGLNGYTF

v_call: TRBV12-3/TRBV12-4
d_call: -
j_call: TRBJ1-2
clone_size: -
cdr3_nt: TGTGCCAGCAGCAACATGATGCGCGGCTACACCTTC
cdr3_aa: CASSNMMRGYTF

v_call: TRBV6-1
d_call: -
j_call: TRBJ1-6
clone_size: -
cdr3_nt: TGTGCCAGCAGTCCCGGGCCTGGAAGTGTGCCCCTCCACTTT
cdr3_aa: CASSPGPGSVPLHF

v_call: TRBV7-7
d_call: TRBD1
j_call: TRBJ2-7
clone_size: -
cdr3_nt: TGTGCCAGCAGCCCCGGGACAGGGGGCCTGAACGAGCAGTACTTC
cdr3_aa: CASSPGTGGLNEQYF

v_call: TRBV27
d_call: TRBD2
j_call: TRBJ2-3
clone_size: few
cdr3_nt: TGTGCCAGCAGCCGCCGACTAGCGGGGGGGCCTGGCACAGATACGCAGTATTTT
cdr3_aa: CASSRRLAGGPGTDTQYF

v_call: TRBV9
d_call: -
j_call: TRBJ2-1
clone_size: once
cdr3_nt: TGTGCCAGCAGCGTAGCTACGAGCGGAGCCCCGTTCTTC
cdr3_aa: CASSVATSGAPFF

v_call: TRBV6-6
d_call: -
j_call: TRBJ1-5
clone_size: -
cdr3_nt: TGTGCCAGCACCCGACTCGGGGATCAGCCCCAGCATTTT
cdr3_aa: CASTRLGDQPQHF

v_call: TRBV20-1
d_call: TRBD2
j_call: TRBJ2-7
clone_size: -
cdr3_nt: TGCAGTGCCACCAAAGCGACTAGCGGGTTCGGGCAGTACTTC
cdr3_aa: CSATKATSGFGQYF

v_call: TRBV18
d_call: -
j_call: TRBJ2-3
clone_size: few
cdr3_nt: TGTGCCAGCTCACCCAACCGGGCGGGGATCACAGATACGCAGTATTTT
cdr3_aa: CASSPNRAGITDTQYF

v_call: TRBV6-1
d_call: -
j_call: TRBJ1-2
clone_size: -
cdr3_nt: TGTGCCACTACTCCCCAGTGGGGGGATGGCTACACCTTC
cdr3_aa: CATTPQWGDGYTF

v_call: TRBV30
d_call: TRBD1
j_call: TRBJ2-7
clone_size: -
cdr3_nt: TGTGCCTGGAGTTTTGGGACAGCCATAGTTTGGGAGCAGTACTTC
cdr3_aa: CAWSFGTAIVWEQYF

v_call: TRBV7-9
d_call: -
j_call: TRBJ2-7
clone_size: -
cdr3_nt: TGTGCCAGTCATCCGACCCCGGAACACGAGCAGTACTTC
cdr3_aa: CASHPTPEHEQYF

v_call: TRBV29-1
d_call: -
j_call: TRBJ1-2
clone_size: few
cdr3_nt: TGCAGCGTTGATGAGGCTGGGGGTGGCTACACCTTC
cdr3_aa: CSVDEAGGGYTF

v_call: TRBV5-6
d_call: -
j_call: TRBJ2-7
clone_size: few
cdr3_nt: TGTGCCAGCAGCCTTACACCAGAGCTCGGCAGCCTCCTAAGCTCCTACGAGCAGTACTTC
cdr3_aa: CASSLTPELGSLLSSYEQYF

v_call: TRBV4-1
d_call: TRBD1
j_call: TRBJ2-3
clone_size: -
cdr3_nt: TGCGCCAGCGGGACAGTCTTAGATACGCAGTATTTT
cdr3_aa: CASGTVLDTQYF

v_call: TRBV5-1
d_call: TRBD2
j_call: TRBJ2-5
clone_size: once
cdr3_nt: TGCGCCAGCAGCTTGCTAGGGGCGGGAGGGCTAAATAATGAGCAGTACTTC
cdr3_aa: CASSLLGAGGLNNEQYF